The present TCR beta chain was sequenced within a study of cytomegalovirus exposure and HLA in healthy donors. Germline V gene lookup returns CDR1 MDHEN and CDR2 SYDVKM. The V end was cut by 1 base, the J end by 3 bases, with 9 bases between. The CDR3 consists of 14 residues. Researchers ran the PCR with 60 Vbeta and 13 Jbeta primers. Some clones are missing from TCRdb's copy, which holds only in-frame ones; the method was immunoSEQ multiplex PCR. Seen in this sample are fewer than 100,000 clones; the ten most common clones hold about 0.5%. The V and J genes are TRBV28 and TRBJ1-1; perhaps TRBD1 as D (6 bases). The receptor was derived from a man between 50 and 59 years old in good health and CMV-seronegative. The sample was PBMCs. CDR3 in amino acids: CASSLLQGHTEAFF. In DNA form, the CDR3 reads TGTGCCAGCAGTTTATTACAGGGACACACTGAAGCTTTCTTT.